What follows are 14 T cell receptor beta chains derived from one specimen sequenced in a study of blood T cell repertoires in COVID-19 (dated by TCRdb to about 2020). The library was made by the immunoSEQ multiplex PCR assay. TCRdb's version of the immuneACCESS table is confined to in-frame rearrangements and falls short of the full clone set. An unresolved V gene accounts for under half of the shortfall where checked; the remainder is of unknown origin. The sample records 140,000 to 150,000 clones, about 80% of which are singletons. Roughly 3.6% of the sample belongs to the ten largest clones. Sequenced material: peripheral blood. The receptors were sampled from a man between 65 and 85 years old who had recovered from COVID-19.

V and J are TRBV18 and TRBJ2-1; 13 bases match TRBD2. This CDR3 contains 16 residues. V lost 4 bases and J lost 7; bases outside the gene matches: 7. CDR1 is KGHSH and CDR2 is LQKENI in the germline V gene. As DNA, the CDR3 is TGTGCCAGCTCACAACTAGCGGGAGGGCCCCGGAATGAGCAGTTCTTC. Protein: CASSQLAGGPRNEQFF. Full variable domain (rest looked up from reference TRBV18 and TRBJ2-1): NAGVMQNPRHLVRRRGQEARLRCSPMKGHSHVYWYRQLPEEGLKFMVYLQKENIIDESGMPKERFSAEFPKEGPSILRIQQVVRGDSAAYFCASSQLAGGPRNEQFFGPGTRLTVL.

This clone has just one count. The chain recombines TRBV27 with TRBJ2-7, with TRBD2 matching over 10 bases. Unmatched junction bases numbered 4, after V lost 0 bases and J lost 2 bases. This CDR3 spans 16 amino acids. CDR1 and CDR2 from the germline V gene are MNHEY and SMNVEV (reference sequence). CDR3 loop: CASSLSSLAGAYEQYF. In DNA, the CDR3 is TGTGCCAGCAGTTTATCATCTCTAGCGGGGGCCTACGAGCAGTACTTC.

The chain recombines TRBV30 with TRBJ2-7; 7 nucleotides align to TRBD1. The CDR3 covers 14 residues. CDR1 and CDR2 from the germline V gene are GTSNPN and SVGIG (reference sequence). Here the CDR3 reads CAGDSISIIGWQYF. The CDR3 region has the DNA TGTGCTGGGGACAGCATCTCAATTATCGGGTGGCAGTACTTC.

The genes are TRBV5-4 and TRBJ2-3, with a possible D match to TRBD1 (6 bases). The CDR3 sequence is 15 residues long. Between the trimmed V and J ends, which lost 0 bases and 4 bases, there was a span of 12 bases. Germline V gene lookup returns CDR1 SGHNT and CDR2 YYREEE (reference sequence). CDR3 loop: CASSLAVGAADTQYF. Here the CDR3 DNA reads TGTGCCAGCAGCTTGGCCGTGGGGGCGGCAGATACGCAGTATTTT.

This chain uses TRBV2 with TRBJ1-6; TRBD1 matches at 10 bases. The CDR3 length is 13 residues. The germline gives CDR1 SNHLY, CDR2 FYNNEI. J was trimmed by 8 bases and V by 6 bases; bases with no gene match: 1. CDR3 in amino acids: CASRDRGDSPLHF. The DNA of the CDR3 is TGTGCCAGCAGGGACAGGGGGGATTCACCCCTCCACTTT. Supplemented by reference TRBV2 and TRBJ1-6, the full variable domain reads EPEVTQTPSHQVTQMGQEVILRCVPISNHLYFYWYRQILGQKVEFLVSFYNNEISEKSEIFDDQFSVERPDGSNFTLKIRSTKLEDSAMYFCASRDRGDSPLHFGNGTRLTVT.

This clone was detected a few times. This rearrangement joins TRBV5-1 to TRBJ2-2; D is perhaps TRBD1 (5 bases). The CDR3 covers 14 residues. Germline V gives CDR1 SGHRS, CDR2 YFSETQ. Trimming removed 0 bases from V and 6 bases from J, with 9 bases in between. The CDR3 reads CASSLVAGPGELFF. CDR3 in DNA: TGCGCCAGCAGCTTGGTGGCAGGGCCCGGGGAGCTGTTTTTT.

This chain joins TRBV5-8 and TRBJ1-2; 11 bases align to TRBD1. The trim removed 4 bases at V and 3 bases at J, leaving 5 bases unmatched. Germline loops: CDR1 SGHTS, CDR2 YDEGEE. The CDR3 contains 15 residues. CDR3 sequence reads: CASSTRTGGDYGYTF. CDR3 sequence (DNA): TGTGCCAGCAGCACCCGGACAGGGGGCGACTATGGCTACACCTTC.

The genes are TRBV30 and TRBJ1-2, with 10 nucleotides matching TRBD1. The CDR3 is 14 amino acids. The germline V gene encodes CDR1 GTSNPN and CDR2 SVGIG (reference sequence). V trimming: 4 bases; J trimming: 3 bases; junction bases outside the gene matches: 5. The DNA of the CDR3 is TGTGCCTGGACCAGACAGGGGGCTGACTATGGCTACACCTTC. It yields the protein CAWTRQGADYGYTF.

The rearrangement joins TRBV3-1 (or the pseudogene TRBV3-2) to TRBJ1-5, with TRBD1 as a possible D gene (5 bases). Trimming removed 1 base from V and 6 bases from J, with 13 bases in between. CDR1 is LGHDT and CDR2 is YNNKEL in the germline V gene (reference sequence). This CDR3 is 15 amino acids long. The CDR3 sequence: CASSQGVSGGQPQHF. As DNA, the CDR3 is TGTGCCAGCAGCCAAGGGGTATCGGGGGGTCAGCCCCAGCATTTT.

V and J are TRBV4-3 and TRBJ1-1; D possibly corresponds to TRBD1 (6 bases). This CDR3 has 14 amino acids. V lost 0 bases to trimming and J lost 2 bases, with 7 bases between them. CDR1 LGHNA and CDR2 YSLEER come from the germline V gene. The DNA for the CDR3 is TGCGCCAGCAGCCAAGAACAGGGCAACACTGAAGCTTTCTTT. It is translated as CASSQEQGNTEAFF.

V and J are TRBV19 and TRBJ1-5; D remains unclear. CDR1 LNHDA and CDR2 SQIVND come from the germline V gene (reference sequence). The CDR3 has 14 residues. Trimming took off 4 bases at V and 7 bases at J, with 14 bases between the two ends. The chain's CDR3 is CASSRADLWQPQHF. CDR3 in DNA: TGTGCCAGTAGTAGGGCAGATTTGTGGCAGCCCCAGCATTTT.

The V and J genes are TRBV6-1 and TRBJ2-2; 8 bases fit TRBD2. Losses at the gene ends were 3 bases for V and 6 bases for J; bases not matched to a gene: 9. The CDR3 sequence is 16 residues long. CDR1 and CDR2 from the germline V gene are MNHNS and SASEGT. CDR3 amino acids: CASSDLGGRHPGELFF. CDR3 in DNA: TGTGCCAGCAGTGATCTTGGCGGGAGGCACCCCGGGGAGCTGTTTTTT.

This chain joins TRBV5-1 and TRBJ2-5; D unclear. CDR1 is SGHRS and CDR2 is YFSETQ in the germline V gene. CDR3 size: 11 residues. Trimming cost V 3 bases and J 3 bases, with 3 bases left between them. The CDR3 reads CASSSKETQYF. The CDR3 nucleotides read TGCGCCAGCAGCTCAAAAGAGACCCAGTACTTC.

The chain is built from TRBV6-5 and TRBJ1-5, with D maybe TRBD1 (5 bases). The germline gives CDR1 MNHEY, CDR2 SVGAGI. The CDR3 sequence is 15 residues long. V was clipped by 8 bases and J by 0 bases, with 14 bases between them. Here the CDR3 reads CASRGGGNSNQPQHF. CDR3 nucleotides: TGTGCCAGCCGCGGGGGGGGGAATAGCAATCAGCCCCAGCATTTT.